Detailed here is one T cell receptor beta chain. This clonotype was seen repeatedly, ten times or more. What antigen it recognizes has not been identified. No quality values exist for individual bases; no much larger clone is one base distant. This sample is drawn from a study of Graves' ophthalmopathy and Graves' hyperthyroidism (dated by TCRdb to 2017 to 2018). For the study in its entirety: Peripheral blood samples were taken at the time of initial diagnosis, before any treatment was given. To tell Graves' ophthalmopathy apart from Graves' hyperthyroidism, and to predict which patients would progress to ophthalmopathy, the study relied on TCR beta repertoire signatures. In total, approximately 140 blood samples were TCR-sequenced: 40 to 45 ophthalmopathy, approximately 75 hyperthyroidism and roughly 17 hyperthyroidism-to-ophthalmopathy patients. To explore V-J signatures that distinguish ophthalmopathy from hyperthyroidism, a discovery set of more than 90 patients was enrolled, made up of more than 40 with ophthalmopathy and around 60 with stable hyperthyroidism. An independent validation cohort comprised around 20 hyperthyroidism patients and over 15 patients who later progressed from hyperthyroidism to ophthalmopathy. In five to seven hyperthyroidism patients, the T-cell repertoire of thyroid tissue was compared with the T-cell repertoire of blood. After sampling, hyperthyroidism patients received methimazole starting at 30 mg daily, and ophthalmopathy patients received high-dose intravenous methylprednisolone.

According to the germline V gene (reference sequence), CDR1 reads SGHNT and CDR2 reads YYREEE. At the junction V is shortened by 4 bases and J by 2 bases; bases outside the gene matches: 7. Including the terminal cysteine and phenylalanine, the CDR3 comprises 15 residues. Kept here is only the CDR3 DNA, which spans 45 bases and is read in frame from base 1. For repertoire sequencing, TCR beta CDR3 regions were amplified from RNA transcripts. A first-round RT-PCR used HTBI primers with the Qiagen OneStep RT-PCR kit, followed by a second-round multiplex PCR, size selection and purification. Sequencing of the libraries was carried out on an Illumina HiSeq2000 in paired-end mode with 100 bp reads. In the authors' own workflow: SOAPnuke was used to process the reads, throwing out any read that had adapters, had uncalled bases, had a mean Phred below 15, or lacked an exact constant-primer or identifier match. COPE v1.2.5 was used to merge high-quality paired reads. Each unique nucleotide sequence was treated as a clonotype, and MiTCR v1.1 was used to align the clonotypes to the IMGT TRB V, D and J references. The analysis was limited to V-J combinations with a frequency above 0.0001, which together covered 99% to 99.2% of the repertoires. For each V-J combination, a TCR clonal expansion and chaos score was defined as the ratio of F50 clonal expansion to chaos observed in the TCRdist matrix. Features were reduced by Welch's t-statistics and random forest to some 13 V-J combinations, which fed a naive Bayes classifier. The Morisita-Horn index was used to measure how similar the thyroid and blood repertoires were. TCRdb ran its own pipeline on the public reads, namely fastp trimming at Q25 and MiXCR clone calling, and kept in-frame beta chains. Under each unique CDR3 protein, matching rows form one entry showing the most common genes and DNA. These V and J calls derive from TCRdb rather than the authors' analysis. The sample yields 400,000 or so distinct CDR3 sequences; roughly 15% were counted once. The ten largest clones capture about 2.4% of the sample.

Findings and caveats that apply to the study as a whole: The 13-signature model separated ophthalmopathy from stable hyperthyroidism with 87.88% sensitivity and about 84% specificity in cross-validation, and 80%/75% in the test set. Most expanded thyroid clonotypes with frequency above 0.001 were also detected in blood, suggesting blood repertoires may reflect the thyroid immune response. In validation, the model predicted ophthalmopathy progression with about 64% sensitivity and less than 80% specificity; some 13 predicted patients were CT-confirmed with GO in a median of about 6.1 months. Sample size was not predetermined statistically, and investigators were not blinded to group allocation.

A patient counted as having stable hyperthyroidism if there was no progression to ophthalmopathy within 18 months of follow-up. Hyperthyroidism patients were newly diagnosed, were aged 18 to 65 years, and had a disease duration under 2 months. Anyone with other autoimmune diseases, uncontrolled infections, pregnancy or lactation was excluded from the study. Diagnosis relied on clinical symptoms, serum thyroxine, TRAb, thyroid ultrasound and orbital computed tomography. PBMCs were isolated from 7.5 to 10 ml of fresh peripheral blood by Ficoll-Paque density gradient centrifugation. Total RNA was extracted with Trizol reagent and quality-checked on an Agilent 2100 Bioanalyzer.

Sequenced input: peripheral blood. This sequence was found in an adult woman with stable Graves' hyperthyroidism. The chain uses TRBV5-4 and TRBJ2-7; 9 central bases correspond to TRBD1. The CDR3 region has the sequence CASSRSGDRAYEQYF. The sequenced DNA is TGTGCCAGCAGCCGTTCTGGGGACAGGGCCTACGAGCAGTACTTC.